This is a list of T cell receptor beta chains from one sample in a study of cytomegalovirus exposure and HLA in healthy donors. Sequencing used immunoSEQ multiplex PCR; TCRdb keeps in-frame clones, though not all of them. The profile shows more than 150,000 clones, roughly nine tenths of them singletons. The source material was PBMCs. The receptors derive from a girl under three years old in good health and CMV-seronegative. Both conserved end residues are part of each CDR3. The D gene is left open where the match is weak. Size tells how often a clone was seen (once, few, many) or the class of an expanded clone, and some rows leave it out.

d_gene,len,abundance,j_gene,v_gene,CDR3aa,CDR3nt
TRBD1,16,few,TRBJ2-7,TRBV5-4,CASSLAPGQGVYEQYF,TGTGCCAGCAGCTTGGCACCGGGACAGGGTGTCTACGAGCAGTACTTC
.,15,few,TRBJ2-1,TRBV21-1,CASSKKRLLYNEQFF,TGTGCCAGCAGCAAAAAGCGACTCCTCTACAATGAGCAGTTCTTC
.,17,once,TRBJ1-1,TRBV19,CASRLDSQPFTNTEAFF,TGTGCCAGTAGGTTGGACAGTCAACCCTTTACGAACACTGAAGCTTTCTTT
TRBD2,13,.,TRBJ2-7,TRBV4-3,CASRGGDSYEQYF,TGCGCCAGCCGCGGGGGGGACTCCTACGAGCAGTACTTC
TRBD1,14,few,TRBJ1-5,TRBV19,CASSTGTGVQPQHF,TGTGCCAGTAGTACAGGGACAGGGGTTCAGCCCCAGCATTTT
.,12,.,TRBJ1-2,TRBV18,CASSDSIYGYTF,TGTGCCAGCTCGGACAGTATCTATGGCTACACCTTC
.,14,.,TRBJ1-2,TRBV6-5,CASSESRGRWGYTF,TGTGCCAGCAGTGAATCGCGGGGGAGGTGGGGCTACACCTTC
.,13,.,TRBJ2-5,TRBV2,CASRSDRQETQYF,TGTGCCAGCAGGAGCGACAGACAAGAGACCCAGTACTTC
.,10,.,TRBJ2-5,TRBV6-1,CASSKETQYF,TGTGCCAGCAGCAAAGAGACCCAGTACTTC
TRBD1,13,.,TRBJ1-1,TRBV4-3,CASSQPGGSEAFF,TGCGCCAGCAGCCAACCAGGGGGATCTGAAGCTTTCTTT
TRBD1,16,.,TRBJ2-3,TRBV7-2,CASSFIEGTATDTQYF,TGTGCCAGCAGCTTCATCGAGGGGACAGCCACAGATACGCAGTATTTT
TRBD2,14,.,TRBJ2-1,TRBV6-5,CASSYSGTSPGQFF,TGTGCCAGCAGTTATTCCGGGACTAGCCCTGGGCAGTTCTTC
TRBD2,15,.,TRBJ2-1,TRBV27,CASSSRLAGDNEQFF,TGTGCCAGCAGTTCACGACTAGCGGGAGACAATGAGCAGTTCTTC
TRBD2,14,.,TRBJ2-5,TRBV30,CAWGKGLGGETQYF,TGTGCCTGGGGAAAGGGACTAGGTGGCGAGACCCAGTACTTC
.,13,once,TRBJ2-1,TRBV18,CASSVVKDRWQFF,TGTGCCAGCTCGGTAGTTAAAGATCGGTGGCAGTTCTTC
.,14,.,TRBJ1-2,TRBV6-6,CASSYSRPQGGYTF,TGTGCCAGCAGTTACTCGAGACCCCAGGGTGGCTACACCTTC
TRBD2,20,.,TRBJ2-1,TRBV10-3,CAILRGAGGPRIPSYNEQFF,TGTGCCATCCTACGGGGAGCGGGAGGTCCCCGAATCCCCTCCTACAATGAGCAGTTCTTC
TRBD2,16,.,TRBJ2-1,TRBV29-1,CSVDGPAGGPLGEQFF,TGCAGCGTTGACGGACCAGCGGGAGGGCCTCTGGGAGAGCAGTTCTTC
.,19,.,TRBJ2-1,TRBV7-9,CASSSPIPRTAYVYNEQFF,TGTGCCAGCAGCTCGCCGATACCCCGGACAGCCTATGTCTACAATGAGCAGTTCTTC
TRBD2,15,.,TRBJ2-7,TRBV2,CASRKTTSGRYEQYF,TGTGCCAGCAGGAAGACGACTAGCGGGAGATACGAGCAGTACTTC
TRBD1,12,.,TRBJ1-2,TRBV11-1,CASSSTGLGYTF,TGTGCCAGCAGTTCGACAGGGCTAGGCTACACCTTC
.,15,.,TRBJ1-2,TRBV9,CASSVKSQDGDGYTF,TGTGCCAGCAGCGTAAAATCGCAGGACGGGGATGGCTACACCTTC
.,12,.,TRBJ1-2,TRBV5-1,CASSLGGGGYTF,TGCGCCAGCAGCCTCGGGGGGGGAGGCTACACCTTC
.,16,.,TRBJ2-2,TRBV11-1,CASSLATAGNTGELFF,TGTGCCAGCAGCTTAGCGACAGCGGGGAACACCGGGGAGCTGTTTTTT
.,13,.,TRBJ1-1,TRBV6-5,CASSYSQNTEAFF,TGTGCCAGCAGTTACTCTCAAAACACTGAAGCTTTCTTT
.,16,.,TRBJ2-3,TRBV13,CASSLGSILSTDTQYF,TGTGCCAGCAGCTTAGGAAGCATTTTGAGCACAGATACGCAGTATTTT
.,13,.,TRBJ2-3,TRBV27,CASSMQEVDTQYF,TGTGCCAGCAGTATGCAGGAAGTCGATACGCAGTATTTT
.,18,.,TRBJ2-1,TRBV10-3,CAISDYRVVVGSYNEQFF,TGTGCCATCAGTGACTACAGGGTTGTCGTTGGCTCCTACAATGAGCAGTTCTTC
.,15,.,TRBJ1-3,TRBV5-4,CASSLDGRPGNTIYF,TGTGCCAGCAGCTTGGACGGGAGGCCTGGAAACACCATATATTTT
TRBD2,16,.,TRBJ2-3,TRBV30,CAWRRGTSGYTDTQYF,TGTGCCTGGAGGAGGGGCACTAGCGGGTACACAGATACGCAGTATTTT
TRBD2,17,.,TRBJ2-5,TRBV5-1,CASSLGGTRVSKETQYF,TGCGCCAGCAGCTTGGGAGGGACTAGGGTATCCAAAGAGACCCAGTACTTC
.,14,few,TRBJ1-6,TRBV18,CASSPSGRDSPLHF,TGTGCCAGCTCACCCAGCGGGCGGGATTCACCCCTCCACTTT
.,11,.,TRBJ2-1,TRBV20-1,CSAAVYNEQFF,TGCAGTGCGGCGGTTTACAATGAGCAGTTCTTC
.,14,.,TRBJ1-4,TRBV2,CASSEGRDGEKLFF,TGTGCCAGCAGTGAAGGGAGGGACGGTGAAAAACTGTTTTTT
TRBD1,15,.,TRBJ1-5,TRBV6-1,CASRARGRFNQPQHF,TGTGCCAGCAGAGCCAGGGGGAGATTCAATCAGCCCCAGCATTTT
TRBD2,15,.,TRBJ2-7,TRBV13,CASSLGPGLGYEQYF,TGTGCCAGCAGCTTAGGCCCAGGACTAGGCTACGAGCAGTACTTC
.,12,.,TRBJ2-4,TRBV6-6,CASSEGLGGQYF,TGTGCCAGCAGTGAGGGACTCGGAGGCCAGTACTTC
TRBD2,16,.,TRBJ2-2,TRBV5-4,CASSPRLAGQTGELFF,TGTGCCAGCAGCCCTCGACTAGCGGGACAAACCGGGGAGCTGTTTTTT
.,13,.,TRBJ2-7,TRBV14,CASSQGAGGEQYF,TGTGCCAGCAGCCAAGGCGCTGGAGGAGAGCAGTACTTC
.,13,.,TRBJ2-7,TRBV6-6,CASSASGSYEQYF,TGTGCCAGCTCCGCTAGTGGATCCTACGAGCAGTACTTC
.,14,.,TRBJ2-7,TRBV5-5,CASSSAGATYEQYF,TGTGCCAGCAGCTCGGCAGGGGCCACCTACGAGCAGTACTTC
TRBD1,13,.,TRBJ1-2,TRBV6-5,CASSLDRSYGYTF,TGTGCCAGCAGCTTGGACAGGTCCTATGGCTACACCTTC
.,15,once,TRBJ1-1,TRBV7-8,CASSLGWGRNTEAFF,TGTGCCAGCAGCTTGGGATGGGGGCGCAACACTGAAGCTTTCTTT
TRBD1,18,.,TRBJ2-7,TRBV5-1,CASSLGGETGTGSNEQYF,TGCGCCAGCAGCTTGGGCGGGGAGACCGGGACAGGGTCCAATGAGCAGTACTTC
TRBD2,15,.,TRBJ2-5,TRBV6-5,CASSYTGGPRETQYF,TGTGCCAGCAGTTACACGGGGGGACCTCGGGAGACCCAGTACTTC
.,14,once,TRBJ2-1,TRBV10-3,CAHKGGDAYNEQFF,TGTGCCCACAAGGGGGGGGATGCCTACAATGAGCAGTTCTTC
TRBD1,13,.,TRBJ1-1,TRBV2,CASSGDRGRQAFF,TGTGCCAGCAGTGGGGACAGGGGAAGGCAAGCTTTCTTT
.,16,.,TRBJ1-1,TRBV11-1,CASSLATWGGGTEAFF,TGTGCCAGCAGCTTAGCTACATGGGGCGGTGGCACTGAAGCTTTCTTT